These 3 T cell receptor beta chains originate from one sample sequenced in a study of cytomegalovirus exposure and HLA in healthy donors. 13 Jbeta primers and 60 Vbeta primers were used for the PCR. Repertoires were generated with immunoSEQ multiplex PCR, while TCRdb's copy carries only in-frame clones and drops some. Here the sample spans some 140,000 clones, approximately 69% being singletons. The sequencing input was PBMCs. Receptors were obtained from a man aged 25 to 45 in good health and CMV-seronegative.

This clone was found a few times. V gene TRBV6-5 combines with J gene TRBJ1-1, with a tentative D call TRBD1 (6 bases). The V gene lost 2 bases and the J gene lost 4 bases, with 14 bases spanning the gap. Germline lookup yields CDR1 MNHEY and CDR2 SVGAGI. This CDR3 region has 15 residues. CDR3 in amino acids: CASSYTQGRGTEAFF. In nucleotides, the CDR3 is TGTGCCAGCAGTTACACCCAGGGGCGCGGCACTGAAGCTTTCTTT.

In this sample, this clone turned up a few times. CDR3 coding DNA: TGTGCCAGCAGCTTACAGGGGACGGTGAACACTGAAGCTTTCTTT. Amino acids: CASSLQGTVNTEAFF. The chain employs TRBV7-9 and TRBJ1-1; TRBD1 is a possible D gene (6 bases). Germline assignment: CDR1 SEHNR and CDR2 FQNEAQ (reference sequence). V was shortened by 2 bases and J by 0 bases, with 10 bases between the two germline ends. The CDR3 is 15 residues long.

The CDR3 DNA reads TGTGCCAGCAGTCGGAACCCAGGGGCGGAAGAGACCCAGTACTTC. Translation gives CASSRNPGAEETQYF. The chain couples TRBV6-4 to TRBJ2-5, with D perhaps matching TRBD1 (6 bases). Germline CDR1 reads MRHNA; CDR2 reads SNTAGT. The length of the CDR3 is 15 residues. Trimming shortened V by 5 bases and J by 3 bases, and 16 bases separated the two germline ends.